Below, one T cell receptor (beta chain) is given with its context. This entry comes from a study of T cell responses to AZD1222 COVID-19 vaccine. Deletions cut 8 bases from V and 1 base from J, with 16 bases between. The germline V gene encodes CDR1 SEHNR and CDR2 FQNEAQ (reference sequence). The CDR3 extends over 15 amino acids. Produced via immunoSEQ multiplex PCR; TCRdb's table is partial and in-frame only. Of some 180,000 clones detected, just over 90% appear once; the ten largest clones hold less than 4.5%. The sequence came from an adult who received the MenACWY meningococcal vaccine as a control. The sequencing used peripheral blood, collected 28 days after the second dose of the MenACWY control vaccine. This chain uses TRBV7-9 with TRBJ2-3; weak D call: TRBD2 (5 bases). In nucleotides, the CDR3 is TGTGCCAGCGACCGACTATTACGGGGCACAGATACGCAGTATTTT. This codes for CASDRLLRGTDTQYF.